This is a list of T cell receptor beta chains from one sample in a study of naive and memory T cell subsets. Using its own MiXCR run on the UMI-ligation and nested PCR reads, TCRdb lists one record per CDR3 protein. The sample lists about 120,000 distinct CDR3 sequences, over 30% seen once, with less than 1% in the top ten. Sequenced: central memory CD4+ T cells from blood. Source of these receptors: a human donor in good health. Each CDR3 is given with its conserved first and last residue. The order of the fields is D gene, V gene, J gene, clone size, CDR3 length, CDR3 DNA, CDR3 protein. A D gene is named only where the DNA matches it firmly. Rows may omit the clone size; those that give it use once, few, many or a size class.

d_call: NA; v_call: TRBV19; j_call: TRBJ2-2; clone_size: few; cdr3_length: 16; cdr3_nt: TGTGCCAGTAGTATCCAACCCCCGAACCTGGGCGGGGAGCTGTTTTTT; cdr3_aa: CASSIQPPNLGGELFF
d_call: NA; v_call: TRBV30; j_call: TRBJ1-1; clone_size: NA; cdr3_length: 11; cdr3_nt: TGTGCCTGGTCATTCCGGTCCGAAGCTTTCTTT; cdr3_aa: CAWSFRSEAFF
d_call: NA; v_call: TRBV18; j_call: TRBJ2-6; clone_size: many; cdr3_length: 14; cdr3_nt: TGTGCCAGCTCACGAGGCTCTGGGGCCAACGTCCTGACTTTC; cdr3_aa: CASSRGSGANVLTF
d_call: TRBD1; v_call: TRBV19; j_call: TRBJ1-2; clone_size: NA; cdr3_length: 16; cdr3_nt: TGTGCCAGTAGTGCCCCACCGGGACAGGGATCCTTGGGCTACACCTTC; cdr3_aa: CASSAPPGQGSLGYTF
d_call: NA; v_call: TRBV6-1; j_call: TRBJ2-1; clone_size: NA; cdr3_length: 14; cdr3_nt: TGTGCCAGCACCCTCGTATGGGGCTCCGCTTCTGCGTTCTTC; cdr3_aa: CASTLVWGSASAFF
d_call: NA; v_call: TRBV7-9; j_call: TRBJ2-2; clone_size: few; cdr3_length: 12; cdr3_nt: TGTGCCAGCAGCCCTATAACCGGGGAGCTGTTTTTT; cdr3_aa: CASSPITGELFF
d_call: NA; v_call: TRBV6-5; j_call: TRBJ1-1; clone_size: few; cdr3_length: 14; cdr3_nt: TGTGCCAGCCGGGATCGGCAGACTTACACTGAAGCTTTCTTT; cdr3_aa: CASRDRQTYTEAFF
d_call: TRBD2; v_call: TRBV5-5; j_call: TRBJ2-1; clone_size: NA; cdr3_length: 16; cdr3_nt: TGTGCCAGCAGCTTGTTCCCGTCGCGGGAGGGCGATGAGCAGTTCTTC; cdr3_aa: CASSLFPSREGDEQFF
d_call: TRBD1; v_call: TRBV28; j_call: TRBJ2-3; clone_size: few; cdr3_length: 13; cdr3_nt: TGTGCCACCGGACAGGTTAGCACAGATACGCAGTATTTT; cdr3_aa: CATGQVSTDTQYF
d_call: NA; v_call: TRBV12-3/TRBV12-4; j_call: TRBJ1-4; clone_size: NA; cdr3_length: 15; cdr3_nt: TGTGCCAGCAGTCGCGAACAGACAACTCATGAAAAACTGTTTTTT; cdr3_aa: CASSREQTTHEKLFF